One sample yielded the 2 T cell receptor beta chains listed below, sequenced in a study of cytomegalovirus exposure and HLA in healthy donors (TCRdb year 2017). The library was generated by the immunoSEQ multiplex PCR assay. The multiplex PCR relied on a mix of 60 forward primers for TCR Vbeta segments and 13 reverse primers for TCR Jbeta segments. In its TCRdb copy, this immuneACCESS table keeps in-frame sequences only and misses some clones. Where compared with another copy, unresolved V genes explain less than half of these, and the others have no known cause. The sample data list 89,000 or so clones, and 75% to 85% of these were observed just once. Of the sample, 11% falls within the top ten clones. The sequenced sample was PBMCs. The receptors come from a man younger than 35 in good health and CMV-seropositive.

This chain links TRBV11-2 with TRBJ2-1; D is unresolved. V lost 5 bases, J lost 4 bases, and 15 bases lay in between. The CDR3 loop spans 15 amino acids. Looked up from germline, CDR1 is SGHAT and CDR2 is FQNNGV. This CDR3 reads CASSPTRGDYNEQFF. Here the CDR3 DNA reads TGTGCCAGCAGCCCCACCCGCGGAGATTACAATGAGCAGTTCTTC. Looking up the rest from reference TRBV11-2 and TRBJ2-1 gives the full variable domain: EAGVAQSPRYKIIEKRQSVAFWCNPISGHATLYWYQQILGQGPKLLIQFQNNGVVDDSQLPKDRFSAERLKGVDSTLKIQPAKLEDSAVYLCASSPTRGDYNEQFFGPGTRLTVL.

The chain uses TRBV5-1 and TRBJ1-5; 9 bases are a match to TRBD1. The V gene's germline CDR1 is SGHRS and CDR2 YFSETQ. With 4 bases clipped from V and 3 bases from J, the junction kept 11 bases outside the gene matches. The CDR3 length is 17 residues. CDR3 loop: CASSPSPGTGHNQPQHF. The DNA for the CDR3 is TGCGCCAGCAGCCCCAGTCCCGGGACAGGGCACAATCAGCCCCAGCATTTT.